The 26 T cell receptor beta chains reported below all come from one sample, sequenced in a study of blood T cells in healthy people across ages. Primers used in a second PCR of roughly 6 to 11 cycles were a sample-barcoded 5' primer and a J-beta primer mix. TCRdb ran MiXCR on the 5' RACE reads and lists one entry per CDR3 protein. This sample has 850,000 to 950,000 distinct CDR3 sequences, with around 28% found just once. Sequenced material: blood. These receptors all come from an elderly woman in good health.

This clonotype occurred many times. The junction does not match germline at one end; this may be a read error. The chain recombines TRBV7-2 with TRBJ2-6; D is perhaps TRBD1 or TRBD2 (5 bases each). Germline CDR1 SGHTA, CDR2 FQGNSA. The CDR3 contains 13 residues. This CDR3 reads CASSLMGDNVLTF. The DNA for the CDR3 is TGTGCCAGCAGCTTAATGGGGGACAACGTCCTGACTTTC.

In this sample, this clonotype turned up many times. The rearrangement joins TRBV7-2 to TRBJ1-5; a weak D match, TRBD1 (6 bases). CDR1 is SGHTA, CDR2 FQGNSA, per germline. CDR3 size: 15 residues. V was pared by 4 bases and J by 2 bases, with 12 bases between. The CDR3 bases are TGTGCCAGCAGCTCAACAGGGAGACGCAATCAGCCCCAGCATTTT. It encodes CASSSTGRRNQPQHF.

The chain joins TRBV28 to TRBJ2-1, with 7 bases fitting TRBD2. With 6 bases clipped from V and 4 bases from J, the junction kept 9 bases outside the gene matches. The CDR3 has 15 residues. Per the germline V gene, CDR1 is MDHEN and CDR2 is SYDVKM. Written as DNA, the CDR3 is TGTGCCAGCAGGGGCGCGAGTAGCGGGTACAATGAGCAGTTCTTC. Encoded protein: CASRGASSGYNEQFF. Full variable domain (rest looked up from reference TRBV28 and TRBJ2-1): DVKVTQSSRYLVKRTGEKVFLECVQDMDHENMFWYRQDPGLGLRLIYFSYDVKMKEKGDIPEGYSVSREKKERFSLILESASTNQTSMYLCASRGASSGYNEQFFGPGTRLTVL.

This clonotype was counted many times. CDR3 DNA sequence: TGTGCCAGCAAATTGACAGGGGGGAGCAATCAGCCCCAGCATTTT. It yields the protein CASKLTGGSNQPQHF. This chain uses TRBV12-3 or TRBV12-4 with TRBJ1-5; 9 nucleotides agree with TRBD1. V lost 7 bases, J lost 1 base, and 5 bases stayed unmatched. The CDR3 extends over 15 amino acids.

V usage is TRBV4-1 and J usage is TRBJ1-1; TRBD1 matches at 11 bases. Per the germline V gene, CDR1 is MGHRA and CDR2 is YSYEKL. With 3 bases clipped from V and 8 bases from J, the junction kept 11 bases outside the gene matches. The CDR3 extends over 16 amino acids. The CDR3 DNA reads as TGCGCCAGCAGCCACGGACAGGGGGCCATCGGGGGGGAAGCTTTCTTT. As protein: CASSHGQGAIGGEAFF.

In the case of this clonotype: A much more abundant neighbour one base away suggests this may be a read error. The genes are TRBV20-1 and TRBJ1-6, with 7 bases identical to TRBD1. Germline CDR1 and CDR2: DFQATT and SNEGSKA (reference sequence). This CDR3 is built from 16 residues. The CDR3, as DNA: TGCGGTGCTAGAGACGGGTCGACAGGGTGGGCATCACCCCTCCACTTT. This translates into CGARDGSTGWASPLHF.

The sample holds a few counts of this clonotype. The chain couples TRBV19 to TRBJ2-5; TRBD1 or TRBD2 may be the D gene (5 bases each). Germline lookup yields CDR1 LNHDA and CDR2 SQIVND (reference sequence). The CDR3 is made up of 16 amino acids. V dropped 4 bases and J dropped 2 bases, with 17 bases sitting between them. The CDR3 loop is CASSKNFGTAQETQYF. The CDR3 DNA sequence: TGTGCCAGTAGTAAAAACTTCGGGACGGCTCAAGAGACCCAGTACTTC.

This clonotype came up a few times. A much larger clone differs from this one at a single base, so this may be a read error. The chain has TRBV28 and TRBJ2-7; perhaps D is TRBD1 or TRBD2 (6 bases each). This CDR3 has 14 amino acids. CDR1 and CDR2 from the germline V gene are MDHEN and SYDVKM. V lost 3 bases and J 7 bases, leaving 16 bases between the germline ends. In DNA, the CDR3 is TGTGCCAGCAGTTTCCCGGGGGCCCGGGGAGAGCAGTACTTC. This encodes CASSFPGARGEQYF.

This clonotype was seen many times. The V call is TRBV12-3 or TRBV12-4, the J call TRBJ2-3; 7 bases are a match to TRBD2. The V segment lost 3 bases and the J segment 3 bases; nucleotides outside the gene matches: 6. The CDR3 sequence is 15 residues long. The CDR3 DNA sequence: TGTGCCAGCAGTTTTCAGCGGGGTCAAACAGATACGCAGTATTTT. Its protein is CASSFQRGQTDTQYF.

The rearrangement joins TRBV12-3 or TRBV12-4 to TRBJ2-6; D tentatively reads TRBD1 or TRBD2 (5 bases each). The CDR3 spans 16 residues. Trimming stripped 2 bases from V and 2 bases from J, with 10 bases between. CDR3 protein: CASSLLRGTGANVLTF. The CDR3 nucleotides are TGTGCCAGCAGTTTATTACGGGGCACTGGGGCCAACGTCCTGACTTTC.

Note on this clonotype: It may be a read error: a sequence one base away is much more abundant. The chain is built from TRBV7-2 and TRBJ2-1; D is unresolved. The CDR3 is made up of 12 amino acids. CDR1 is SGHTA and CDR2 is FQGNSA in the germline V gene. The DNA of the CDR3 is TGTGCCAGCAGCTTAACACGCAATGGGCAGTTCTTC. Translated: CASSLTRNGQFF. Filled out from reference TRBV7-2 and TRBJ2-1, the complete variable domain reads GAGVSQSPSNKVTEKGKDVELRCDPISGHTALYWYRQSLGQGLEFLIYFQGNSAPDKSGLPSDRFSAERTGGSVSTLTIQRTQQEDSAVYLCASSLTRNGQFFGPGTRLTVL.

This chain uses TRBV20-1 with TRBJ2-5; no definite D call. The CDR3 consists of 15 residues. Per the germline V gene, CDR1 is DFQATT and CDR2 is SNEGSKA (reference sequence). V lost 2 bases to trimming and J lost 6 bases, with 19 bases between them. The CDR3 sequence: CSARNRLAGGQTQYF. The CDR3 DNA reads as TGCAGTGCTAGAAATCGATTAGCAGGTGGTCAGACCCAGTACTTC.

The V call is TRBV12-3 or TRBV12-4, the J call TRBJ1-1; D perhaps matches TRBD1 (5 bases). The V end lost 1 base, the J end lost 7 bases, and 10 bases lay between the germline ends. CDR3 length: 13 residues. CDR3 in amino acids: CASSLDVDSEAFF. The CDR3 bases are TGTGCCAGCAGTTTAGACGTAGACAGTGAAGCTTTCTTT.

The V and J genes are TRBV15 and TRBJ2-1; maybe TRBD1 (6 bases). The length of the CDR3 is 14 residues. Per the germline V gene, CDR1 is LNHNV and CDR2 is YYDKDF (reference sequence). V was clipped by 6 bases and J by 13 bases, with 22 bases between them. Here the CDR3 reads CATSTTWTEETQFF. CDR3 DNA sequence: TGTGCCACCAGTACTACCTGGACAGAGGAGACCCAGTTCTTC. The variable domain in full, completed from reference TRBV15 and TRBJ2-1, reads DAMVIQNPRYQVTQFGKPVTLSCSQTLNHNVMYWYQQKSSQAPKLLFHYYDKDFNNEADTPDNFQSRRPNTSFCFLDIRSPGLGDTAMYLCATSTTWTEETQFFGPGTRLTVL.

This chain links TRBV12-3 or TRBV12-4 with TRBJ1-1; 8 bases are shared with TRBD1. The CDR3 loop spans 15 amino acids. After removal of 5 bases from V and 0 bases from J, the junction contained 5 bases not matched to a gene. CDR3 loop: CASSPPDRVNTEAFF. The CDR3 DNA follows: TGTGCCAGCAGTCCCCCGGACAGGGTGAACACTGAAGCTTTCTTT.

This clonotype was detected many times. V usage is TRBV5-1 and J usage is TRBJ2-3, with D possibly being TRBD2 (6 bases). The CDR3 consists of 15 residues. V was trimmed by 6 bases and J by 2 bases, leaving 16 bases between them. Germline lookup yields CDR1 SGHRS and CDR2 YFSETQ. The CDR3 here is CASNSLGGDTDTQYF. Written as DNA, the CDR3 is TGCGCCAGCAACTCCCTCGGGGGAGACACAGATACGCAGTATTTT.

Many counts were recorded for this clonotype. The CDR3 DNA sequence: TGTGCCAGCAGCTCGCGACAGCGGAGCTCCTACAATGAGCAGTTCTTC. Protein sequence: CASSSRQRSSYNEQFF. The V and J genes are TRBV7-8 and TRBJ2-1; TRBD1 or TRBD2 may be the D gene (5 bases each). Per germline, CDR1 SGHVS and CDR2 FQNEAQ. This CDR3 is 16 amino acids long. Trimming stripped 4 bases from V and 0 bases from J, with 13 bases between.

In this sample, this clonotype turned up a few times. This chain links TRBV12-3 or TRBV12-4 with TRBJ1-2, with a possible D match to TRBD1 (6 bases). The CDR3 is 14 amino acids. Trimming pared 3 bases from V and 4 bases from J, leaving 12 bases between. The chain's CDR3 is CASSLGHSPYGYTF. The CDR3 nucleotides are TGTGCCAGCAGTTTGGGACATTCCCCCTATGGCTACACCTTC.

This clonotype has more than one count but fewer than ten. The chain employs TRBV3-1 and TRBJ1-2; D is ambiguous. Trimming left V 0 bases short and J 8 bases short, with 13 bases between. CDR1 and CDR2 from the germline V gene are LGHDT and YNNKEL (reference sequence). The CDR3 is made up of 14 amino acids. The CDR3 region is CASSQEISGRGYTF. In DNA, the CDR3 is TGTGCCAGCAGCCAAGAGATCTCCGGCCGAGGCTACACCTTC.

The chain joins TRBV24-1 to TRBJ1-5, with D perhaps matching TRBD1 (5 bases). This CDR3 region has 17 residues. V lost 3 bases to trimming and J lost 1 base, with 15 bases between them. Germline CDR1 KGHDR, CDR2 SFDVKD. Here the CDR3 reads CATSDAGAGKSNQPQHF. DNA of the CDR3: TGTGCCACCAGTGATGCAGGAGCAGGGAAGAGCAATCAGCCCCAGCATTTT.

This clonotype was detected many times. The rearrangement links TRBV7-2 to TRBJ2-5; 9 positions match TRBD1. The germline V gene has CDR1 SGHTA and CDR2 FQGNSA. The CDR3 consists of 16 residues. V lost 5 bases and J lost 7; bases outside the gene matches: 14. CDR3 sequence reads: CASSRQGVYKTGTQYF. The CDR3, as DNA: TGTGCCAGCAGCAGACAGGGGGTATACAAGACAGGGACCCAGTACTTC.

Ten or more counts support this clonotype. The rearrangement uses TRBV28 and TRBJ2-4; perhaps D is TRBD1 or TRBD2 (6 bases each). Trimming left V 7 bases short and J 2 bases short, with 24 bases between. The germline gives CDR1 MDHEN, CDR2 SYDVKM. The length of the CDR3 is 18 residues. In DNA, the CDR3 is TGTGCCAGCACTCCTTCCCCGAGGGGGGCGAGGTCCAAAAACATTCAGTACTTC. Protein product: CASTPSPRGARSKNIQYF.

The chain couples TRBV12-3 or TRBV12-4 to TRBJ1-5; no reliable D call. The germline V and J ends were trimmed by 6 bases and 5 bases, with 8 bases remaining between them. CDR3 length equals 12 residues. The CDR3 here is CASRRGDQPQHF. The CDR3 region has the DNA TGTGCCAGCAGGCGGGGAGATCAGCCCCAGCATTTT.

In its sample, this clonotype was seen many times. The chain combines TRBV5-1 with TRBJ2-7; tentative D call: TRBD1 (6 bases). Germline-derived CDR1 and CDR2 are SGHRS and YFSETQ. CDR3 length: 14 amino acids. Trimming took 3 bases from V and 3 from J, leaving 13 bases between them. This chain's CDR3 is CASSSSGESYEQYF. The CDR3 DNA reads as TGCGCCAGCAGCTCTTCAGGGGAAAGCTACGAGCAGTACTTC.

This sequence joins TRBV20-1 and TRBJ2-2; D remains ambiguous. Germline-derived CDR1 and CDR2 are DFQATT and SNEGSKA (reference sequence). This CDR3 has 14 residues. Trimming pared 3 bases from V and 1 base from J, leaving 9 bases between. CDR3 loop: CSASTLGNTGELFF. The CDR3 bases are TGCAGTGCTAGCACTCTCGGGAACACCGGGGAGCTGTTTTTT.

The V call is TRBV3-1, the J call TRBJ1-1; TRBD1 is a possible D gene (5 bases). CDR3 length equals 16 residues. Trimming took off 0 bases at V and 1 base at J, with 12 bases between the two ends. The germline V gene encodes CDR1 LGHDT and CDR2 YNNKEL (reference sequence). The CDR3 coding sequence is TGTGCCAGCAGCCAAGATCGGGCAGGGTGGAACACTGAAGCTTTCTTT. Translating gives CASSQDRAGWNTEAFF. The full variable domain, its missing parts supplied by reference TRBV3-1 and TRBJ1-1, is DTAVSQTPKYLVTQMGNDKSIKCEQNLGHDTMYWYKQDSKKFLKIMFSYNNKELIINETVPNRFSPKSPDKAHLNLHINSLELGDSAVYFCASSQDRAGWNTEAFFGQGTRLTVV.